This TCR beta chain was retrieved from a study of T cells in Graves' hyperthyroidism and ophthalmopathy. For ophthalmopathy patients, the Clinical Activity Score was at least 3 and the NOSPECS grade at least 4; duration was under 3 months. This clonotype was found a few times. The antigen is unknown. The source material, RNA transcripts, was used to amplify TCR beta CDR3 regions. Carried out on the TCR CDR3, a first-round RT-PCR used the HTBI primer set. TCRdb re-called the multiplex PCR reads with MiXCR, one entry per CDR3 protein. The repertoire holds 500,000 to 550,000 distinct CDR3 sequences, with about 20% as singletons. Study outcomes and limitations: Most thyroid clonotypes with frequency above 0.001 were detected in blood.

Looked up from germline, CDR1 is SEHNR and CDR2 is FQNEAQ (reference sequence). CDR3 length: 17 residues. Trimming left V 3 bases short and J 9 bases short, with 26 bases between. The receptor was isolated from a middle-aged man with Graves' ophthalmopathy. The chain is built from TRBV7-9 and TRBJ2-5, with D maybe TRBD2 (5 bases). The sample was blood. The CDR3 spells CASSFSTTATIGRPQYF. Here the CDR3 DNA reads TGTGCCAGCAGCTTCTCCACGACGGCTACCATAGGGAGACCCCAGTACTTC. The entire variable domain, with the rest obtained from reference TRBV7-9 and TRBJ2-5, is as follows: DTGVSQNPRHKITKRGQNVTFRCDPISEHNRLYWYRQTLGQGPEFLTYFQNEAQLEKSRLLSDRFSAERPKGSFSTLEIQRTEQGDSAMYLCASSFSTTATIGRPQYFGPGTRLLVL.